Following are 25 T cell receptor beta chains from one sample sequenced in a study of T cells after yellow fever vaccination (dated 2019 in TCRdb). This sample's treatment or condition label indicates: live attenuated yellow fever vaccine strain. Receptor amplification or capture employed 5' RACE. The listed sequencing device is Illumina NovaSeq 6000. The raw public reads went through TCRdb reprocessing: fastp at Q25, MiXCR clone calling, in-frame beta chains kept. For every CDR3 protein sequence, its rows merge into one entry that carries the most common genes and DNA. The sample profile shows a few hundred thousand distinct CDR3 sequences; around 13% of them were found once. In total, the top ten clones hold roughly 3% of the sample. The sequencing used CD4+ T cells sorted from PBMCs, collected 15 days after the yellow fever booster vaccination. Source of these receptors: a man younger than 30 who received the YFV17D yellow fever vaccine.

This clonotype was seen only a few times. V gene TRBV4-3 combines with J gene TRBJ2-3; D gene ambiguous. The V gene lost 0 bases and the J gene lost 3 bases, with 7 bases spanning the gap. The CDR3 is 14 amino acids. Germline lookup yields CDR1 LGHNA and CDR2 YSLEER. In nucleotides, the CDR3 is TGCGCCAGCAGCCAAGATTGGTTGACAGATACGCAGTATTTT. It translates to CASSQDWLTDTQYF.

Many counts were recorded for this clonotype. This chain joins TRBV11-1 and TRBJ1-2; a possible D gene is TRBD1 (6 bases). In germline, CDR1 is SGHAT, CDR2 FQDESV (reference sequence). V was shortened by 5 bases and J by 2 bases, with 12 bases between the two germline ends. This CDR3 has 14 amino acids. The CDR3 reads CASSEDRSNYGYTF. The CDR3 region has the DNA TGTGCCAGCAGCGAGGACAGATCGAACTATGGCTACACCTTC.

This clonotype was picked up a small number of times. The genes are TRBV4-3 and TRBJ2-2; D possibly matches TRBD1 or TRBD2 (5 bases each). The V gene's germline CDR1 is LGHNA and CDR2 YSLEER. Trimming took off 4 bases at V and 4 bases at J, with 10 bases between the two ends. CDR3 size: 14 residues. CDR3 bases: TGCGCCAGCAGCCCCGATGGGGGCACCGGGGAGCTGTTTTTT. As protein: CASSPDGGTGELFF.

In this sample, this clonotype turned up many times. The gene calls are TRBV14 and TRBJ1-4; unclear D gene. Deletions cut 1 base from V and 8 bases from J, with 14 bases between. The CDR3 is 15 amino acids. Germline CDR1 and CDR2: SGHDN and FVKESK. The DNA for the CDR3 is TGTGCCAGCAGCCAAGGGGCTCGGGGAGGCGAAAAACTGTTTTTT. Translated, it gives CASSQGARGGEKLFF. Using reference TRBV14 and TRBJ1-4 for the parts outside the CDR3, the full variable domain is EAGVTQFPSHSVIEKGQTVTLRCDPISGHDNLYWYRRVMGKEIKFLLHFVKESKQDESGMPNNRFLAERTGGTYSTLKVQPAELEDSGVYFCASSQGARGGEKLFFGSGTQLSVL.

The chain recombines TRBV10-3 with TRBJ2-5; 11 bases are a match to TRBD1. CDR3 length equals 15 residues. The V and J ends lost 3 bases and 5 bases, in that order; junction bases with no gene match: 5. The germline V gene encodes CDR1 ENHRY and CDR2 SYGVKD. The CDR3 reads CAISDRDRGLETQYF. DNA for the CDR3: TGTGCCATCAGTGACCGGGACAGGGGGTTGGAGACCCAGTACTTC.

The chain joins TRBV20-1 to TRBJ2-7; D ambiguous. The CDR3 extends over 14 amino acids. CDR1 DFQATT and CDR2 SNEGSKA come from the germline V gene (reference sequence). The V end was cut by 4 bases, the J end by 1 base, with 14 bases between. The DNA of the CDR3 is TGCAGTGCTATTTCAATGAGGCTTTCCTACGAGCAGTACGTC. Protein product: CSAISMRLSYEQYV.

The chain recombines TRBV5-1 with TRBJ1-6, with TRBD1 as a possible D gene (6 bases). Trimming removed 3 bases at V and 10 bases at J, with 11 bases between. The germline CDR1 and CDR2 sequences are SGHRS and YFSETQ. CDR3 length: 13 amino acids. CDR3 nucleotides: TGCGCCAGCAGCTCCGCAGGGGACTCACCCCTCCACTTT. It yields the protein CASSSAGDSPLHF.

This CDR3 reads CASSFQTGAHYNEQFF. As DNA, the CDR3 is TGTGCCAGCAGCTTTCAGACAGGGGCGCACTACAATGAGCAGTTCTTC. The V call is TRBV7-2, the J call TRBJ2-1; TRBD1 matches at 8 bases. The CDR3 totals 16 residues. The ends lost 3 bases at V and 3 bases at J; junction bases unmatched: 7. The V gene's germline CDR1 is SGHTA and CDR2 FQGNSA.

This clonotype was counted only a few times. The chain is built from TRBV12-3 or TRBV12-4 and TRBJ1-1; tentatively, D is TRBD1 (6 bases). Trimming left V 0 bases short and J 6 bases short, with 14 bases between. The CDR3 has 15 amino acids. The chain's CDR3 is CASSLARGHIAEAFF. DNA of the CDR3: TGTGCCAGCAGTTTAGCACGGGGGCATATAGCTGAAGCTTTCTTT.

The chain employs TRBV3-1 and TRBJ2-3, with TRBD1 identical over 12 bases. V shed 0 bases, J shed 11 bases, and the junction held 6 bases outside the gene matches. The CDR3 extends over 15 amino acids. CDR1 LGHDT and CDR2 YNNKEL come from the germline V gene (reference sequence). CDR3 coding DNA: TGTGCCAGCAGCCAAGAGGGGACAGGGGGCCGGAGGCAGTATTTT. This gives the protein CASSQEGTGGRRQYF.

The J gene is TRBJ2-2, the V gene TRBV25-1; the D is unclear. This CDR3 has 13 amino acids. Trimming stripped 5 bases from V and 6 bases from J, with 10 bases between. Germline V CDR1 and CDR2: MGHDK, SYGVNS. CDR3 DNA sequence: TGTGCCAGCAGTCCCACCGGGCCCGGGGAGCTGTTTTTT. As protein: CASSPTGPGELFF.

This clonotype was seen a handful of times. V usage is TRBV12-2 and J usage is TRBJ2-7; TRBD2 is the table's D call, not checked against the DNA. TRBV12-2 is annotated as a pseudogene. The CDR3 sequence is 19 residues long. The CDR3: CASRLAGLAGALKAYEQYV. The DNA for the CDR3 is TGTGCAAGTCGCTTAGCCGGACTAGCGGGGGCCCTGAAAGCCTACGAGCAGTACGTC.

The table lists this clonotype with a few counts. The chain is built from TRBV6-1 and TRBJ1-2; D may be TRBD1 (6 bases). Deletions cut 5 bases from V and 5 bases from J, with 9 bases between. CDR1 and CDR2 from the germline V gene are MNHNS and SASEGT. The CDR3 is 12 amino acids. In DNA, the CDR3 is TGTGCCAGCAGTAACAGGGAATATGGCTACACCTTC. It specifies CASSNREYGYTF.

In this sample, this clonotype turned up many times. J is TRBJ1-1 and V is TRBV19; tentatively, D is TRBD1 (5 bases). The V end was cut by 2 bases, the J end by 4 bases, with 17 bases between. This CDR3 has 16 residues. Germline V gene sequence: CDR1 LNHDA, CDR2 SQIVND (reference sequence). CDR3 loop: CASSIWAAGSGTEAFF. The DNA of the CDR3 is TGTGCCAGTAGTATATGGGCTGCAGGGTCGGGCACTGAAGCTTTCTTT.

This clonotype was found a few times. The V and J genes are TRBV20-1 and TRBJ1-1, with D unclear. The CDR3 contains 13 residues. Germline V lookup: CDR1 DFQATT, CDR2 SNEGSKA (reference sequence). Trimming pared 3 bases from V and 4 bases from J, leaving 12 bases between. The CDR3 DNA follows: TGCAGTGCTAGGGATCAAAGGCCCACTGAAGCTTTCTTT. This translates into CSARDQRPTEAFF.

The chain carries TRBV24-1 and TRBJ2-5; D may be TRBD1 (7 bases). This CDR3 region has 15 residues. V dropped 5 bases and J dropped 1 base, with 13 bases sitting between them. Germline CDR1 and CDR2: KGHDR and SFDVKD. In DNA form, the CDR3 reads TGTGCCACCAGTGGAGGCAGGGGGGCCCAAGAGACCCAGTACTTC. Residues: CATSGGRGAQETQYF.

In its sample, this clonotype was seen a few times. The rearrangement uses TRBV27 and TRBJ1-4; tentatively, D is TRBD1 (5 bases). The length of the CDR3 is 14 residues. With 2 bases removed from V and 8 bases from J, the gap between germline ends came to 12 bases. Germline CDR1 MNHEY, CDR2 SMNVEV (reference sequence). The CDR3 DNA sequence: TGTGCCAGCAGTTTACAGGCCGAGGGGGAAAAACTGTTTTTT. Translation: CASSLQAEGEKLFF.

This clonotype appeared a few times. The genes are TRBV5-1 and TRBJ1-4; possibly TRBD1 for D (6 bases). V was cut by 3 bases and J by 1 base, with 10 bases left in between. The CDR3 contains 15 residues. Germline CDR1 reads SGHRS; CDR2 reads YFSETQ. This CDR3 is CASSSRGGTNEKLFF. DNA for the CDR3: TGCGCCAGCAGCTCAAGGGGGGGAACTAATGAAAAACTGTTTTTT.

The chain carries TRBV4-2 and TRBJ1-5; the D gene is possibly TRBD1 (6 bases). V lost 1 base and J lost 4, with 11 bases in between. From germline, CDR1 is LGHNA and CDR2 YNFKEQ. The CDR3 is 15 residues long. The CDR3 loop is CASSQVQGTNQPQHF. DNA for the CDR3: TGTGCCAGCAGCCAAGTACAGGGTACGAATCAGCCCCAGCATTTT.

The CDR3 protein is CASSFRGNEGAFF. The CDR3, as DNA: TGTGCCAGCAGCTTCCGCGGGAATGAGGGAGCTTTCTTT. This chain uses TRBV7-2 with TRBJ1-1; D call uncertain. Germline V CDR1 and CDR2: SGHTA, FQGNSA. Trimming pared 3 bases from V and 10 bases from J, leaving 15 bases between. The length of the CDR3 is 13 residues.

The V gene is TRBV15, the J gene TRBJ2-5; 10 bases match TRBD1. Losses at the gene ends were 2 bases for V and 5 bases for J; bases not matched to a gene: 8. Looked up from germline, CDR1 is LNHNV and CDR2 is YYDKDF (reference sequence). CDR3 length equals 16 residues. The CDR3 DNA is TGTGCCACCAGCAGACACTCCGGGACAGGGGAGGAGACCCAGTACTTC. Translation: CATSRHSGTGEETQYF.

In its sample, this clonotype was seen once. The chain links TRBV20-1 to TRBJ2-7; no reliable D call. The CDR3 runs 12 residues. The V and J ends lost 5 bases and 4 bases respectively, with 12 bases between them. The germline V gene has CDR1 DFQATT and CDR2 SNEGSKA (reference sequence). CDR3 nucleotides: TGCAGTGCTCCCTCGGGCAGTTACGAGCAGTACTTC. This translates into CSAPSGSYEQYF.

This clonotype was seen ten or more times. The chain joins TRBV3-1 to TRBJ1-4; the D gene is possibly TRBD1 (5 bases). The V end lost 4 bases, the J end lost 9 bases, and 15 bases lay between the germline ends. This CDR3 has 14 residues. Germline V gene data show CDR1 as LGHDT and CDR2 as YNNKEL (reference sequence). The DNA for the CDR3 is TGTGCCAGCAGCCCTTCACAGGAGAGGCAAAAACTGTTTTTT. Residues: CASSPSQERQKLFF.

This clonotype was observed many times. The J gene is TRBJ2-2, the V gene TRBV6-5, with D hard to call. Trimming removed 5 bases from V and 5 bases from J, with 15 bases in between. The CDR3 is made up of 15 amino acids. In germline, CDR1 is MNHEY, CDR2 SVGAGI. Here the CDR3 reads CASSQTAVGTGELFF. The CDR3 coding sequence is TGTGCCAGCAGTCAGACTGCTGTGGGGACCGGGGAGCTGTTTTTT.

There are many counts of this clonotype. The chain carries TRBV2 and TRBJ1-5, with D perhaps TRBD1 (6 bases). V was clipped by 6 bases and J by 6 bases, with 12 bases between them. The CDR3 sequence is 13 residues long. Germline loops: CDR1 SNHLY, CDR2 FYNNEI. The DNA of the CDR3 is TGTGCCAGCAGACAGGGAGGGGGTCAGCCCCAGCATTTT. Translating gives CASRQGGGQPQHF.